The 31 T cell receptor beta chains in this list originate from one sample, sequenced in a study of blood T cell repertoires in COVID-19. Method: immunoSEQ multiplex PCR; TCRdb's copy keeps in-frame clones and lacks some. The sample contains 71,000 or so clones, about 86% of which appear only once. The material sequenced was peripheral blood. Receptors originate from a man between 65 and 85 years old with acute or convalescent COVID-19.

This chain links TRBV18 with TRBJ1-6, with 9 nucleotides matching TRBD1. The CDR3 sequence is 16 residues long. CDR1 is KGHSH and CDR2 is LQKENI in the germline V gene. Losses at the gene ends were 3 bases for V and 9 bases for J; bases not matched to a gene: 9. The CDR3 DNA is TGTGCCAGCTCACCTCTCCCGGGACAGGGAGGTTCACCCCTCCACTTT. Its translation is CASSPLPGQGGSPLHF.

The chain links TRBV6-1 to TRBJ1-3, with D possibly TRBD1 on 6 matching bases. CDR1 is MNHNS and CDR2 is SASEGT in the germline V gene. The CDR3 is 20 residues long. Trimming removed 1 base from V and 0 bases from J, with 22 bases in between. The CDR3 protein is CASSEGVGFMTGLSGNTIYF. The CDR3 nucleotides read TGTGCCAGCAGTGAAGGGGTCGGTTTTATGACAGGCCTCTCTGGAAACACCATATATTTT.

The chain uses TRBV2 and TRBJ1-6; D is unclear. The CDR3 is made up of 13 amino acids. Germline CDR1 reads SNHLY; CDR2 reads FYNNEI. V was trimmed by 4 bases and J by 6 bases, leaving 7 bases between them. The CDR3 coding sequence is TGTGCCAGCAGTGCACAGCTTAATTCACCCCTCCACTTT. Translating it yields CASSAQLNSPLHF.

The rearrangement uses TRBV7-2 and TRBJ2-7; D is ambiguous. V lost 5 bases and J lost 5, with 19 bases in between. This CDR3 is built from 15 residues. The germline CDR1 and CDR2 sequences are SGHTA and FQGNSA. CDR3 in amino acids: CASSPAQAHSHEQYF. The DNA for the CDR3 is TGTGCCAGCAGCCCCGCCCAGGCTCACTCTCACGAGCAGTACTTC.

The V gene is TRBV6-1, the J gene TRBJ1-1; a possible D gene is TRBD1 (5 bases). Looked up from germline, CDR1 is MNHNS and CDR2 is SASEGT. This CDR3 contains 15 residues. Trimming pared 3 bases from V and 2 bases from J, leaving 13 bases between. The CDR3 nucleotides read TGTGCCAGCAGTGATCCAGGGAGGGGTAACACTGAAGCTTTCTTT. Translation: CASSDPGRGNTEAFF.

The V call is TRBV19, the J call TRBJ2-2; 11 bases are shared with TRBD2. This CDR3 region has 15 residues. CDR1 is LNHDA and CDR2 is SQIVND in the germline V gene (reference sequence). Trimming removed 8 bases from V and 5 bases from J; junction bases left unmatched: 7. The CDR3 region has the DNA TGTGCCAGTTTACTAGCGGGAGAGTGGACCGGGGAGCTGTTTTTT. Encoded protein: CASLLAGEWTGELFF.

The chain recombines TRBV21-1 with TRBJ1-1. TRBV21-1 is given as a pseudogene. The CDR3 sequence is 14 residues long. CDR3 DNA sequence: TGTGCCAGCAGCACCCGGGATTTGAACACTGAAGCTTTCTTT. Translation gives CASSTRDLNTEAFF.

The CDR3: CASSQVAGAFGNEQFF. The DNA of the CDR3 is TGTGCCAGCAGCCAAGTAGCGGGAGCGTTCGGCAATGAGCAGTTCTTC. The J gene is TRBJ2-1, the V gene TRBV3-1 (or the pseudogene TRBV3-2), with 9 bases identical to TRBD2. The J segment lost 6 bases and the V segment lost 1 base, leaving 7 bases of the junction unmatched. Germline assignment: CDR1 LGHDT and CDR2 YNNKEL (reference sequence). The CDR3 is 16 residues long.

J is TRBJ1-2 and V is TRBV27; TRBD1 matches at 7 bases. The junction had 13 bases not matched to a gene; V was cut back by 8 bases and J by 7 bases. There are 14 residues in the CDR3. Germline V gene data show CDR1 as MNHEY and CDR2 as SMNVEV (reference sequence). This CDR3 reads CASGDRDFVGGYTF. CDR3 sequence (DNA): TGTGCCAGCGGCGACAGGGATTTTGTAGGTGGCTACACCTTC.

This chain joins TRBV19 and TRBJ2-1, with 9 bases fitting TRBD2. Germline V lookup: CDR1 LNHDA, CDR2 SQIVND (reference sequence). The CDR3 has 15 amino acids. The ends lost 8 bases at V and 6 bases at J; junction bases unmatched: 11. The CDR3 protein is CASRGGGLAGNEQFF. CDR3 sequence (DNA): TGTGCCAGTCGGGGCGGGGGACTAGCCGGCAATGAGCAGTTCTTC.

The chain recombines TRBV9 with TRBJ2-3, with D possibly being TRBD1 (5 bases). The length of the CDR3 is 15 residues. In germline, CDR1 is SGDLS, CDR2 YYNGEE. V was pared by 0 bases and J by 2 bases, with 10 bases between. CDR3: CASSVGGLPTDTQYF. The CDR3 DNA follows: TGTGCCAGCAGCGTAGGGGGCTTACCCACAGATACGCAGTATTTT.

The rearrangement uses TRBV3-1 (or the pseudogene TRBV3-2) and TRBJ1-1; possible D gene TRBD1, 5 bases. The length of the CDR3 is 14 residues. Germline V gives CDR1 LGHDT, CDR2 YNNKEL (reference sequence). V was trimmed by 1 base and J by 11 bases, leaving 17 bases between them. The CDR3 loop is CASSQVEDSSSAFF. For the CDR3, the DNA is TGTGCCAGCAGCCAAGTAGAAGACAGTTCTTCGGCTTTCTTT.

The chain links TRBV6-5 to TRBJ1-2; TRBD1 might be the D (5 bases). The CDR3 runs to 13 residues. Germline V gene sequence: CDR1 MNHEY, CDR2 SVGAGI. Trimming shortened V by 6 bases and J by 6 bases, and 14 bases separated the two germline ends. The CDR3 sequence is CASSHLTGDGYTF. As DNA, the CDR3 is TGTGCCAGCAGCCATCTCACGGGGGATGGCTACACCTTC.

V usage is TRBV6-5 and J usage is TRBJ2-7; 10 bases are shared with TRBD1. Per germline, CDR1 MNHEY and CDR2 SVGAGI. The CDR3 has 15 residues. After removal of 8 bases from V and 0 bases from J, the junction contained 7 bases not matched to a gene. The CDR3 loop reads CASRTTGGGSYEQYF. CDR3 nucleotides: TGTGCCAGCCGAACGACAGGGGGCGGCTCCTACGAGCAGTACTTC.

Note on this clone: At one end, the junction sequence differs from germline, possibly due to a read error. The rearrangement uses TRBV5-1 and TRBJ2-3; D may be TRBD1 (5 bases). Germline-derived CDR1 and CDR2 are SGHRS and YFSETQ. The CDR3 is 14 residues long. CDR3 loop: CASSLGPSTDTQYF. CDR3 coding DNA: TGCGCCAGCAGTTTGGGGCCTAGCACAGATACGCAGTATTTT.

This chain joins TRBV29-1 and TRBJ2-1; 12 bases fit TRBD2. CDR1 is SQVTM and CDR2 is ANQGSEA in the germline V gene. The trim removed 4 bases at V and 7 bases at J, leaving 11 bases unmatched. The CDR3 runs to 16 residues. CDR3 DNA sequence: TGCAGCGTTGTGACTAGCGGGAGTTTTAGTAGAAATGAGCAGTTCTTC. As protein: CSVVTSGSFSRNEQFF.

V usage is TRBV7-3 and J usage is TRBJ2-7; tentative D call: TRBD1 (5 bases). Germline-derived CDR1 and CDR2 are SGHTA and FQGTGA. The CDR3 is made up of 13 amino acids. V was shortened by 6 bases and J by 1 base, with 10 bases between the two germline ends. CDR3 coding DNA: TGTGCCAGCAGGGTTGACAGATCCTACGAGCAGTACTTC. Its translation is CASRVDRSYEQYF. Based on the CDR3 plus reference TRBV7-3 and TRBJ2-7, the full variable domain is GAGVSQTPSNKVTEKGKYVELRCDPISGHTALYWYRQSLGQGPEFLIYFQGTGAADDSGLPNDRFFAVRPEGSVSTLKIQRTERGDSAVYLCASRVDRSYEQYFGPGTRLTVT.

CDR3 loop: CATTIGQGRDEQFF. In DNA, the CDR3 is TGTGCCACCACTATAGGACAGGGAAGGGATGAGCAGTTCTTC. This chain links TRBV10-3 with TRBJ2-1; 8 bases match TRBD1. This CDR3 spans 14 amino acids. The germline CDR1 and CDR2 sequences are ENHRY and SYGVKD. V shed 10 bases and J 8 bases; nucleotides not matched to a gene: 13.

The count of this clone is one. The chain links TRBV19 to TRBJ1-2; 7 nucleotides line up with TRBD1. CDR3 size: 13 residues. Trimming cost V 7 bases and J 5 bases; bases outside gene matches: 7. Germline V lookup: CDR1 LNHDA, CDR2 SQIVND (reference sequence). The CDR3 bases are TGTGCCAGTAAAAAGACAGGGACTTATGGCTACACCTTC. Translation: CASKKTGTYGYTF.

The sample holds a few counts of this clone. This chain links TRBV3-1 (or the pseudogene TRBV3-2) with TRBJ1-1; TRBD1 is a possible D gene (5 bases). V was clipped by 4 bases and J by 5 bases, with 14 bases between them. The CDR3 is 14 amino acids. Germline V gives CDR1 LGHDT, CDR2 YNNKEL (reference sequence). The chain's CDR3 is CASSPLGGRTEAFF. The CDR3 coding sequence is TGTGCCAGCAGCCCCCTGGGGGGAAGGACTGAAGCTTTCTTT.

The rearrangement uses TRBV5-1 and TRBJ1-1, with 7 bases that match TRBD1. The germline V gene has CDR1 SGHRS and CDR2 YFSETQ. CDR3 size: 17 residues. V dropped 4 bases and J dropped 4; count of bases not matched to a gene: 16. The CDR3: CASSLTPGGGEFTEAFF. As DNA, the CDR3 is TGCGCCAGCAGCCTTACCCCGGGAGGGGGCGAATTCACTGAAGCTTTCTTT.

CDR3 sequence (DNA): TGCAGCGTAGCCGGGACAGGGTTTGAAAAACTGTTTTTT. Translation gives CSVAGTGFEKLFF. V usage is TRBV29-1 and J usage is TRBJ1-4; 9 bases map to TRBD1. Germline loops: CDR1 SQVTM, CDR2 ANQGSEA. This CDR3 region has 13 residues. The V gene end was trimmed by 6 bases and the J gene end by 7 bases; junction bases not matched to a gene: 6.

This rearrangement joins TRBV27 to TRBJ1-1, with D maybe TRBD1 (6 bases). Germline CDR1 is MNHEY and CDR2 is SMNVEV (reference sequence). The CDR3 covers 14 residues. V was pared by 5 bases and J by 5 bases, with 15 bases between. CDR3 nucleotides: TGTGCCAGCAGTGGTCCAGGGGCGAAAACTGAAGCTTTCTTT. It translates to CASSGPGAKTEAFF.

In this sample, this clone turned up once. The genes are TRBV6-1 and TRBJ1-2; D is possibly TRBD1 (6 bases). The germline V gene encodes CDR1 MNHNS and CDR2 SASEGT. The CDR3 runs 13 residues. The germline V and J ends were trimmed by 5 bases and 2 bases, with 9 bases remaining between them. CDR3 sequence reads: CASSPGQNYGYTF. CDR3 DNA: TGTGCCAGCAGTCCTGGACAGAACTATGGCTACACCTTC.

This rearrangement joins TRBV3-1 (or the pseudogene TRBV3-2) to TRBJ2-5; TRBD1 aligns across 8 bases. The V gene's germline CDR1 is LGHDT and CDR2 YNNKEL (reference sequence). The CDR3 loop spans 15 amino acids. The ends lost 3 bases at V and 5 bases at J; junction bases unmatched: 8. The chain's CDR3 is CASSQSAGGSETQYF. DNA of the CDR3: TGTGCCAGCAGCCAGTCGGCAGGGGGCAGCGAGACCCAGTACTTC.

The chain couples TRBV5-6 to TRBJ2-5, with D perhaps TRBD1 (5 bases). Trimming cost V 2 bases and J 4 bases, with 15 bases left between them. The CDR3 totals 15 residues. Germline assignment: CDR1 SGHDT and CDR2 YYEEEE. The CDR3, as DNA: TGTGCCAGCAGCTTCAAGGGGCCTCAAGGAGAGACCCAGTACTTC. It specifies CASSFKGPQGETQYF.

The chain joins TRBV19 to TRBJ2-2; weak D call: TRBD1 (6 bases). V was clipped by 4 bases and J by 4 bases, with 16 bases between them. Germline V gene lookup returns CDR1 LNHDA and CDR2 SQIVND (reference sequence). The CDR3 totals 16 residues. The CDR3, as DNA: TGTGCCAGTAGTAGACCAACAGGGTTCAGCACCGGGGAGCTGTTTTTT. This gives the protein CASSRPTGFSTGELFF. Filled out from reference TRBV19 and TRBJ2-2, the complete variable domain reads DGGITQSPKYLFRKEGQNVTLSCEQNLNHDAMYWYRQDPGQGLRLIYYSQIVNDFQKGDIAEGYSVSREKKESFPLTVTSAQKNPTAFYLCASSRPTGFSTGELFFGEGSRLTVL.

The gene calls are TRBV9 and TRBJ1-2, with 7 bases lining up with TRBD1. This CDR3 region has 16 residues. Germline loops: CDR1 SGDLS, CDR2 YYNGEE. Germline trimming cut 4 bases from V and 2 bases from J; bases unmatched to any gene: 11. CDR3 region: CASSLRDSSRNYGYTF. The DNA of the CDR3 is TGTGCCAGCAGCTTAAGGGACAGCTCCCGAAACTATGGCTACACCTTC.

The rearrangement joins TRBV5-1 to TRBJ1-2; possibly TRBD1 for D (6 bases). The CDR3 loop spans 13 amino acids. Trimming took off 4 bases at V and 6 bases at J, with 13 bases between the two ends. Germline values: CDR1 SGHRS, CDR2 YFSETQ. CDR3 protein: CASSARGGDGYTF. In nucleotides, the CDR3 is TGCGCCAGCAGCGCCAGGGGTGGCGATGGCTACACCTTC. The variable domain in full, completed from reference TRBV5-1 and TRBJ1-2, reads KAGVTQTPRYLIKTRGQQVTLSCSPISGHRSVSWYQQTPGQGLQFLFEYFSETQRNKGNFPGRFSGRQFSNSRSEMNVSTLELGDSALYLCASSARGGDGYTFGSGTRLTVV.

By sample share, this clone is medium-sized. This chain links TRBV27 with TRBJ2-7; 10 bases align to TRBD1. The V segment lost 8 bases and the J segment 5 bases; nucleotides outside the gene matches: 15. Germline loops: CDR1 MNHEY, CDR2 SMNVEV (reference sequence). The CDR3 is made up of 16 amino acids. This CDR3 reads CASLKGYPGQGNEQYF. The CDR3 bases are TGTGCCAGCCTGAAGGGGTATCCGGGACAGGGGAACGAGCAGTACTTC.

The chain is built from TRBV5-6 and TRBJ2-4; TRBD1 might be the D (6 bases). The length of the CDR3 is 14 residues. The germline V gene encodes CDR1 SGHDT and CDR2 YYEEEE. V gave up 0 bases and J gave up 6 bases, with 10 bases separating them. The CDR3, as DNA: TGTGCCAGCAGCTTGGCAGGGGCAGGAAACATTCAGTACTTC. Translated, it gives CASSLAGAGNIQYF.